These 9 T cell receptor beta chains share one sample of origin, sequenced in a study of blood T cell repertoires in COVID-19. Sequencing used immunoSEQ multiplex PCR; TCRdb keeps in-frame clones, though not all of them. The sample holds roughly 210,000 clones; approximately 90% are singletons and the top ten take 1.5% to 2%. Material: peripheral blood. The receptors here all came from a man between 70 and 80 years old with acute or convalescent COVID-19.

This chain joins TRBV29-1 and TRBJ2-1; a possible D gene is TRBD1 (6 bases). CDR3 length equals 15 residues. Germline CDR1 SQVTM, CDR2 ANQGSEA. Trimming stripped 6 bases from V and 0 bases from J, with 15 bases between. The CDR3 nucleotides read TGCAGCGTGCCCACTAACAGGGTCTCCTACAATGAGCAGTTCTTC. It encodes CSVPTNRVSYNEQFF.

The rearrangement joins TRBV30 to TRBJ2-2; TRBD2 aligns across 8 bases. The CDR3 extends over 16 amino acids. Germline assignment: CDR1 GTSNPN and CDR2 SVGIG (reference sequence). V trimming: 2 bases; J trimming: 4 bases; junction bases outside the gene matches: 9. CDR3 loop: CAWSRKGLAGTGELFF. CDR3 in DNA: TGTGCCTGGAGTCGTAAGGGGCTAGCGGGCACCGGGGAGCTGTTTTTT.

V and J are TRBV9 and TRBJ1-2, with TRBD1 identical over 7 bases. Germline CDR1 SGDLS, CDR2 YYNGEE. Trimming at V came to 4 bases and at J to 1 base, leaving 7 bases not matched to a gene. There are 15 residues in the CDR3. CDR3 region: CASSLTGTVNYGYTF. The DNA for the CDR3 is TGTGCCAGCAGCTTGACCGGGACAGTTAACTATGGCTACACCTTC.

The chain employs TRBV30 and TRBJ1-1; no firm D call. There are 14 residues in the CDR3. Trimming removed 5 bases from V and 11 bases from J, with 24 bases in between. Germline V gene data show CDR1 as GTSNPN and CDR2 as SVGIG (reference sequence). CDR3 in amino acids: CAWATSETTLLAFF. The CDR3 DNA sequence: TGTGCCTGGGCTACTAGCGAGACGACACTTTTGGCTTTCTTT.

This CDR3 reads CSARQGLYEQYF. CDR3 nucleotide sequence: TGCAGCGCCAGACAGGGACTCTACGAGCAGTACTTC. The gene calls are TRBV29-1 and TRBJ2-7; weak D call: TRBD1 (7 bases). The CDR3 is 12 amino acids. The germline V gene encodes CDR1 SQVTM and CDR2 ANQGSEA. V was shortened by 7 bases and J by 3 bases, with 13 bases between the two germline ends.

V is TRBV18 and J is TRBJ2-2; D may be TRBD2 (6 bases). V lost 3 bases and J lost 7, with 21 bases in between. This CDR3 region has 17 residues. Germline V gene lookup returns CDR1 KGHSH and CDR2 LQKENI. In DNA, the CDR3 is TGTGCCAGCTCACCTCGGAATAGCGGTTCGTATGGCGGGGAGCTGTTTTTT. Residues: CASSPRNSGSYGGELFF.

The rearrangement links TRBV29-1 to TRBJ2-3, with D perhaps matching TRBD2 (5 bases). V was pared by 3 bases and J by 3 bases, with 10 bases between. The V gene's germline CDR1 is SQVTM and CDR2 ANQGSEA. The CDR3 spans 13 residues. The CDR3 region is CSVDGRGTDTQYF. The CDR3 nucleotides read TGCAGCGTTGATGGGAGAGGTACAGATACGCAGTATTTT.

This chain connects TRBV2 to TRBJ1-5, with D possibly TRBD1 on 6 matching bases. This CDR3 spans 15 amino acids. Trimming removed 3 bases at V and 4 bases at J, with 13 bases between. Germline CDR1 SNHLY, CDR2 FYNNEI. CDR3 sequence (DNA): TGTGCCAGCAGTGATCCGGCAGGGGATAATCAGCCCCAGCATTTT. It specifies CASSDPAGDNQPQHF.

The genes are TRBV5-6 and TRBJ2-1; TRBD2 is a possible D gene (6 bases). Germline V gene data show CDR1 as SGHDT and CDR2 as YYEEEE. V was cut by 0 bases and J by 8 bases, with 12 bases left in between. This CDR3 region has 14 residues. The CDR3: CASSLGVTRDEQFF. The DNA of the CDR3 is TGTGCCAGCAGCTTGGGAGTGACTAGGGATGAGCAGTTCTTC.